The present T cell receptor (beta chain) was sequenced within a study of cytomegalovirus exposure and HLA in healthy donors. About the research overall: Clustering assigned approximately 78% of the roughly 370 genotyped donors to the Caucasian-associated ancestry cluster.

CDR1 and CDR2 from the germline V gene are SEHNR and FQNEAQ (reference sequence). CDR3 length: 13 residues. The V and J ends lost 5 bases and 4 bases, in that order; junction bases with no gene match: 2. The study ran its PCR with 60 Vbeta and 13 Jbeta primers. The method was immunoSEQ multiplex PCR; TCRdb's version includes in-frame clones alone and lacks a portion of them. Of over 85,000 clones listed, around 79% are singletons. Study-wide findings and caveats: Analysis was carried out at a later point, and it linked a missense DCLRE1C variant to TCR beta V- and J-gene trimming. About 87% or about 30% of the time was how often most TCR beta V segments were productive, according to an earlier analysis. Near-uniform donor sequencing depth was presumed by presence/absence analyses.

In the case of this clone: The antigen is not known.

The sequenced material came from PBMCs. The chain is built from TRBV7-9 and TRBJ1-5, with TRBD1 matching over 7 bases. The receptor's source is a woman aged 25 to 39 in good health and CMV-seronegative. The CDR3 DNA sequence: TGTGCCAGCAGCCCGGGACAGAATCAGCCCCAGCATTTT. Translated: CASSPGQNQPQHF.